One sample yielded the 20 T cell receptor beta chains listed below, sequenced in a study of blood T cell repertoires in COVID-19. TCRdb's copy holds only in-frame clones and misses some; the assay was immunoSEQ multiplex PCR. Of 320,000 or so clones listed, over 70% are singletons. The sequenced sample consisted of PBMCs or T cells enriched from blood (not recorded which). The receptors come from a man aged 25 to 40 who had recovered from COVID-19.

Note on this clone: The same CDR3 arises from other DNA sequences in this sample as well. The chain combines TRBV7-9 with TRBJ2-6; TRBD1 matches 9 bases. Germline lookup yields CDR1 SEHNR and CDR2 FQNEAQ (reference sequence). V shed 5 bases and J 3 bases; nucleotides not matched to a gene: 5. The CDR3 runs 16 residues. CDR3 bases: TGTGCCAGCAGCGTGACAGGGGGGGGTGGGGCCAACGTCCTGACTTTC. This translates into CASSVTGGGGANVLTF.

The genes are TRBV3-1 (or the pseudogene TRBV3-2) and TRBJ2-1, with D possibly matching TRBD2 (6 bases). The CDR3 spans 16 residues. CDR1 and CDR2 from the germline V gene are LGHDT and YNNKEL (reference sequence). Trimming took off 4 bases at V and 2 bases at J, with 15 bases between the two ends. The CDR3 nucleotides are TGTGCCAGCAGCCGAAGTAGCGGCGGAGCCTACAATGAGCAGTTCTTC. Encoded protein: CASSRSSGGAYNEQFF.

This rearrangement joins TRBV19 to TRBJ1-2; D gene unclear. CDR3 length: 13 amino acids. Deletions cut 3 bases from V and 5 bases from J, with 10 bases between. The germline gives CDR1 LNHDA, CDR2 SQIVND (reference sequence). The CDR3 DNA is TGTGCCAGTAGTATTGGCACAGCTTATGGCTACACCTTC. Its translation: CASSIGTAYGYTF.

The chain joins TRBV5-4 to TRBJ1-2, with a weak D call TRBD1 (6 bases). CDR3 size: 15 residues. V was cut by 0 bases and J by 2 bases, with 11 bases left in between. Germline V gene data show CDR1 as SGHNT and CDR2 as YYREEE (reference sequence). The CDR3 DNA follows: TGTGCCAGCAGCTTGGCCGGACAGCCAAACTATGGCTACACCTTC. This gives the protein CASSLAGQPNYGYTF.

In this sample, this clone turned up a few times. The J gene is TRBJ1-3, the V gene TRBV19, with 7 bases lining up with TRBD1. CDR1 is LNHDA, CDR2 SQIVND, per germline (reference sequence). The CDR3 length is 16 residues. J lost 2 bases, V lost 5 bases, and 9 bases had no gene match. In nucleotides, the CDR3 is TGTGCCAGTAGTGTCCAGGGGGAAGTCGCTGGAAACACCATATATTTT. It yields the protein CASSVQGEVAGNTIYF. Full variable domain (rest looked up from reference TRBV19 and TRBJ1-3): DGGITQSPKYLFRKEGQNVTLSCEQNLNHDAMYWYRQDPGQGLRLIYYSQIVNDFQKGDIAEGYSVSREKKESFPLTVTSAQKNPTAFYLCASSVQGEVAGNTIYFGEGSWLTVV.

The V and J genes are TRBV7-8 and TRBJ1-5; the match to TRBD1 covers 7 bases. The CDR3 spans 14 residues. J gave up 4 bases and V 1 base, and 1 base lay outside the gene matches. CDR1 and CDR2 from the germline V gene are SGHVS and FQNEAQ. CDR3 sequence reads: CASSLDRGNQPQHF. The CDR3 region has the DNA TGTGCCAGCAGCTTAGACAGGGGAAATCAGCCCCAGCATTTT.

This clone is a singleton in its sample. This CDR3 is CASSLRGNSPLHF. CDR3 in DNA: TGTGCCAGCAGTTTAAGGGGCAATTCACCCCTCCACTTT. The V call is TRBV12-3 or TRBV12-4, the J call TRBJ1-6; weak D call: TRBD1 (5 bases). CDR3 length equals 13 residues. The V end was cut by 2 bases, the J end by 7 bases, with 6 bases between.

The chain uses TRBV6-1 and TRBJ2-7; 7 nucleotides agree with TRBD1. Per the germline V gene, CDR1 is MNHNS and CDR2 is SASEGT. With V trimmed by 4 bases and J by 2 bases, 11 bases remained unmatched. CDR3 length: 16 amino acids. The CDR3 nucleotides read TGTGCCAGCAGTGTGGTCCGGGACAGCTTACCCTACGAGCAGTACTTC. It is translated as CASSVVRDSLPYEQYF.

This clone has just a few counts. This rearrangement joins TRBV24-1 to TRBJ2-3; D may be TRBD1 (5 bases). Trimming stripped 7 bases from V and 3 bases from J, with 16 bases between. This CDR3 is built from 15 residues. The germline CDR1 and CDR2 sequences are KGHDR and SFDVKD. CDR3 DNA sequence: TGTGCCACCAGCGTGGGCCAGGGTCGTACAGATACGCAGTATTTT. This sequence encodes CATSVGQGRTDTQYF.

This clone was counted once. The gene calls are TRBV5-1 and TRBJ2-5; D gene unclear. Per germline, CDR1 SGHRS and CDR2 YFSETQ. The V gene lost 4 bases and the J gene lost 0 bases, with 16 bases spanning the gap. The CDR3 covers 16 residues. The chain's CDR3 is CASSPGVNPYQETQYF. Here the CDR3 DNA reads TGCGCCAGCAGCCCCGGTGTGAACCCTTACCAAGAGACCCAGTACTTC.

This rearrangement joins TRBV30 to TRBJ2-7; 8 nucleotides align to TRBD2. The V gene end was trimmed by 1 base and the J gene end by 1 base; junction bases not matched to a gene: 3. Germline V gene data show CDR1 as GTSNPN and CDR2 as SVGIG (reference sequence). The CDR3 sequence is 14 residues long. The CDR3 here is CAWSGLAQSYEQYF. DNA for the CDR3: TGTGCCTGGAGTGGACTAGCGCAATCCTACGAGCAGTACTTC.

A few counts support this clone. This chain's CDR3 is CASTRDRGSPLHF. CDR3 nucleotide sequence: TGTGCCAGCACCAGGGACAGGGGATCACCCCTCCACTTT. V and J are TRBV28 and TRBJ1-6; 10 nucleotides line up with TRBD1. This CDR3 is built from 13 residues. The V gene's germline CDR1 is MDHEN and CDR2 SYDVKM. V shed 7 bases, J shed 10 bases, and the junction held 4 bases outside the gene matches.

The rearrangement uses TRBV4-1 and TRBJ2-4, with TRBD1 as a possible D gene (6 bases). The germline V gene has CDR1 MGHRA and CDR2 YSYEKL. This CDR3 contains 15 residues. Trimming removed 2 bases at V and 2 bases at J, with 10 bases between. As DNA, the CDR3 is TGCGCCAGCAGCCAAACAGGACAGTCCAAAAACATTCAGTACTTC. Protein sequence: CASSQTGQSKNIQYF.

V usage is TRBV24-1 and J usage is TRBJ2-3, with D perhaps matching TRBD2 (6 bases). Trimming cost V 8 bases and J 2 bases, with 10 bases left between them. The CDR3 consists of 13 residues. Germline V lookup: CDR1 KGHDR, CDR2 SFDVKD. CDR3 region: CATIPGDTDTQYF. DNA for the CDR3: TGTGCCACCATACCGGGGGACACAGATACGCAGTATTTT.

The chain recombines TRBV19 with TRBJ1-4; a weak D match, TRBD1 (6 bases). CDR3 length: 14 amino acids. Germline lookup yields CDR1 LNHDA and CDR2 SQIVND (reference sequence). Between the trimmed V and J ends, which lost 7 bases and 2 bases, there was a span of 11 bases. This CDR3 is CASNPTGTNEKLFF. CDR3 DNA: TGTGCCAGTAACCCAACAGGGACTAATGAAAAACTGTTTTTT.

The chain combines TRBV18 with TRBJ1-2; 9 nucleotides agree with TRBD1. The CDR3 extends over 16 amino acids. The J segment lost 5 bases and the V segment lost 3 bases, leaving 10 bases of the junction unmatched. Germline V gene lookup returns CDR1 KGHSH and CDR2 LQKENI. The CDR3 loop reads CASSPVGQGRLYGYTF. DNA of the CDR3: TGTGCCAGCTCACCGGTTGGACAGGGGCGCCTATATGGCTACACCTTC.

This clone has only a few counts. The rearrangement joins TRBV18 to TRBJ1-5; the D gene is possibly TRBD1 (6 bases). V was trimmed by 4 bases and J by 0 bases, leaving 10 bases between them. Germline V CDR1 and CDR2: KGHSH, LQKENI. The CDR3 length is 15 residues. DNA of the CDR3: TGTGCCAGCTCACAGGGAGGGGGTAGCAATCAGCCCCAGCATTTT. Protein: CASSQGGGSNQPQHF.

The rearrangement uses TRBV7-8 and TRBJ1-5; 8 bases agree with TRBD1. Germline V lookup: CDR1 SGHVS, CDR2 FQNEAQ. The V segment lost 5 bases and the J segment 7 bases; nucleotides outside the gene matches: 7. The CDR3 is made up of 14 amino acids. In DNA form, the CDR3 reads TGTGCCAGCAGCCACGACAGGGGCAGGCAGCCCCAGCATTTT. It translates to CASSHDRGRQPQHF.

This chain joins TRBV30 and TRBJ1-1; no reliable D call. V was pared by 1 base and J by 3 bases, with 12 bases between. From germline, CDR1 is GTSNPN and CDR2 SVGIG (reference sequence). This CDR3 comprises 14 residues. For the CDR3, the DNA is TGTGCCTGGAGTGGGCAAGGTCGGGACACTGAAGCTTTCTTT. Translation gives CAWSGQGRDTEAFF.

The V gene is TRBV11-2, the J gene TRBJ1-2; 9 nucleotides line up with TRBD1. This CDR3 has 12 amino acids. Looked up from germline, CDR1 is SGHAT and CDR2 is FQNNGV. V dropped 5 bases and J dropped 6; count of bases not matched to a gene: 1. CDR3 bases: TGTGCCAGCAGCCGGACAGGGGATGGCTACACCTTC. It encodes CASSRTGDGYTF. The complete variable domain, with remaining parts taken from reference TRBV11-2 and TRBJ1-2, reads EAGVAQSPRYKIIEKRQSVAFWCNPISGHATLYWYQQILGQGPKLLIQFQNNGVVDDSQLPKDRFSAERLKGVDSTLKIQPAKLEDSAVYLCASSRTGDGYTFGSGTRLTVV.